Sequencing of this T cell receptor beta chain was carried out in a study of T-cell reconstitution after alpha-beta-depleted transplantation in children. Note on this clonotype: Its antigen is unknown.

Per the germline V gene, CDR1 is LGHDT and CDR2 is YNNKEL (reference sequence). The CDR3 is 15 residues long. Losses at the gene ends were 1 base for V and 5 bases for J; bases not matched to a gene: 6. General observations from the study: Surviving recipient T cells and thymic progenitors produced the high day-60 TCRbeta diversity seen in some patients. When one year had passed after transplant, most T-cell counts and diversity came from newly produced T cells. The origin of alpha-beta T cells about two months after transplant was reportedly several hundred expanded graft clones.

Library preparation (for TCRbeta) was performed with unique molecular identifiers. TCRdb itself ran the PCR reads through MiXCR, one entry per CDR3 protein. The table includes some 840,000 distinct CDR3 sequences, around 15% detected once. The input for sequencing was PBMCs, mostly from graft donor cells, taken 360 days after TCRalphabeta/CD19-depleted stem cell transplant. This chain uses TRBV3-1 with TRBJ2-7, with 9 bases fitting TRBD2. This receptor was identified in a male patient between 5 and 17 years old who had a stem cell transplant for acute lymphoblastic leukemia, so the T cells may come from the graft donor. The CDR3: CASSQAGTSRHEQYF. In DNA, the CDR3 is TGTGCCAGCAGCCAAGCCGGGACTAGCCGCCACGAGCAGTACTTC.